This T cell receptor beta chain was found in a study of human T cells and chemical hapten exposure. Study observations and caveats: The study found that DPC sensitization did not change TCRs above 1 in 1000 frequency. Correlating positively with patch test score were the PT1 expanded TCR counts. Expanded TCRs were compared with controls, and the expanded TCRs formed significantly more large CDR3 similarity clusters.

Details on this clonotype: Its antigen is as yet unknown.

The time point is: patch test 1, 2 weeks after DPC sensitization. Stated treatment: therapeutic diphenylcyclopropenone sensitization with weekly scalp DPC. In the authors' workflow: Samples ranged from 23,224 to 690,600 TCRs, with a median of 95,638. TCRdb reanalysed the RACE reads using MiXCR and keeps one entry per CDR3 protein. TCRdb's processing, not the study's, gives the V and J calls here. This sample carries approximately 350,000 distinct CDR3 sequences, around 7% of them seen once, and the ten largest clones take approximately 8%. The source material was whole blood, sampled in connection with sensitization to the hapten diphenylcyclopropenone (DPC). The TCR originated in a young woman with alopecia areata. Some clones in this sample may be carry-over from other donors' samples.

DNA for the CDR3: TGTGCCAGCAGCCTTGAGGGCCGATTCTATGGCTACACCTTC. It encodes CASSLEGRFYGYTF. The chain joins TRBV3-1 to TRBJ1-2; D call uncertain. V lost 4 bases and J 4 bases, leaving 13 bases between the germline ends. The CDR3 consists of 14 residues. CDR1 and CDR2 from the germline V gene are LGHDT and YNNKEL (reference sequence). The entire variable domain, with the rest obtained from reference TRBV3-1 and TRBJ1-2, is as follows: DTAVSQTPKYLVTQMGNDKSIKCEQNLGHDTMYWYKQDSKKFLKIMFSYNNKELIINETVPNRFSPKSPDKAHLNLHINSLELGDSAVYFCASSLEGRFYGYTFGSGTRLTVV.